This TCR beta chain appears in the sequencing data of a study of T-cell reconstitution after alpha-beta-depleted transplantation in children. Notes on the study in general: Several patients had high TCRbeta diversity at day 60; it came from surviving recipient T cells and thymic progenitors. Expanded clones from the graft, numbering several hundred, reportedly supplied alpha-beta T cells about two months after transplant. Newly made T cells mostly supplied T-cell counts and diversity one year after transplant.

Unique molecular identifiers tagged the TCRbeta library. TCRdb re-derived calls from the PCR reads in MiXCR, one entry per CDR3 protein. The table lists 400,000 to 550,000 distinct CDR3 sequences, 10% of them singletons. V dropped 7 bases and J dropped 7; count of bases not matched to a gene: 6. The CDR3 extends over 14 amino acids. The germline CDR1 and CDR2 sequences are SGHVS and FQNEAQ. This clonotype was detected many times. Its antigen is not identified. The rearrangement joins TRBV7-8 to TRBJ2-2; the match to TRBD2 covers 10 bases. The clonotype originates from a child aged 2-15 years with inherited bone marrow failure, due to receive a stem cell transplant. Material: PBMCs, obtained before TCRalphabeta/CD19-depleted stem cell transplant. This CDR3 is CASNPGLAFGELFF. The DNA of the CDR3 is TGTGCCAGCAACCCGGGACTAGCGTTCGGGGAGCTGTTTTTT. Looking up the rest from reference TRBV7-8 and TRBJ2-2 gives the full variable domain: GAGVSQSPRYKVAKRGQDVALRCDPISGHVSLFWYQQALGQGPEFLTYFQNEAQLDKSGLPSDRFFAERPEGSVSTLKIQRTQQEDSAVYLCASNPGLAFGELFFGEGSRLTVL.